These 4 T cell receptor beta chains came from one sample sequenced in a study of T cell repertoires in cytomegalovirus infection. TCRdb processed the reads anew with MiXCR; each CDR3 protein has one entry. In the table there are 150,000 to 200,000 distinct CDR3 sequences, roughly 9.8% of which are singletons. Sequenced material: PBMCs. Source of these receptors: a human donor in good health (CMV status not recorded). Some clones in this sample may be carry-over from other donors' samples.

Ten or more counts support this clonotype. V is TRBV7-2 and J is TRBJ2-1, with TRBD2 matching 9 bases. Germline loops: CDR1 SGHTA, CDR2 FQGNSA. This CDR3 spans 16 amino acids. V gave up 4 bases and J gave up 7 bases; unmatched junction bases: 11. The CDR3 sequence is CASSWGIGLAGNEQFF. CDR3 sequence (DNA): TGTGCCAGCAGCTGGGGTATCGGGCTAGCGGGAAATGAGCAGTTCTTC.

This clonotype was seen ten or more times. V is TRBV5-6 and J is TRBJ1-4; 7 nucleotides align to TRBD1. The CDR3 runs to 15 residues. Germline V gene data show CDR1 as SGHDT and CDR2 as YYEEEE. J lost 8 bases, V lost 3 bases, and 10 bases had no gene match. CDR3 bases: TGTGCCAGCAGCTGGACCACAGGGGTGGAGGAAAAACTGTTTTTT. Its translation: CASSWTTGVEEKLFF.

In its sample, this clonotype was seen a few times. The J gene is TRBJ1-1, the V gene TRBV5-3; TRBD1 might be the D (6 bases). TRBV5-3 is annotated as an ORF whose role is uncertain. Deletions cut 8 bases from V and 1 base from J, with 15 bases between. The CDR3 spans 14 residues. CDR3 loop: CASSIATGNTEAFF. For the CDR3, the DNA is TGTGCCAGCAGCATTGCGACAGGGAACACTGAAGCTTTCTTT.

This rearrangement joins TRBV28 to TRBJ1-1; D remains unclear. The CDR3 spans 13 residues. Germline loops: CDR1 MDHEN, CDR2 SYDVKM. V lost 3 bases, J lost 8 bases, and 13 bases lay in between. The CDR3 region is CASSLIGREEAFF. Written as DNA, the CDR3 is TGTGCCAGCAGTTTGATCGGGAGAGAAGAAGCTTTCTTT.